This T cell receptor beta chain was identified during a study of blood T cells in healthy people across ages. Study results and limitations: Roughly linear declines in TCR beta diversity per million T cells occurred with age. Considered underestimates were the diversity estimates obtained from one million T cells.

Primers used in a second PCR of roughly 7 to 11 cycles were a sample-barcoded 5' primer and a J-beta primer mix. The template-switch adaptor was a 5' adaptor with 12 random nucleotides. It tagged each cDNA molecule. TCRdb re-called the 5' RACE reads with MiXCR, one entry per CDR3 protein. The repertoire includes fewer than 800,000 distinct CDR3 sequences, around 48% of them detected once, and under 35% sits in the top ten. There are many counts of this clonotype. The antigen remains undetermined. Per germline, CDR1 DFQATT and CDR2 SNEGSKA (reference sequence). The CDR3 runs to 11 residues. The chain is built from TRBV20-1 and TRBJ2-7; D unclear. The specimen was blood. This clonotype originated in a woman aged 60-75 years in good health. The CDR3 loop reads CSALTSYEQYF. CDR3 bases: TGCAGCGCTCTGACCTCCTACGAGCAGTACTTC.